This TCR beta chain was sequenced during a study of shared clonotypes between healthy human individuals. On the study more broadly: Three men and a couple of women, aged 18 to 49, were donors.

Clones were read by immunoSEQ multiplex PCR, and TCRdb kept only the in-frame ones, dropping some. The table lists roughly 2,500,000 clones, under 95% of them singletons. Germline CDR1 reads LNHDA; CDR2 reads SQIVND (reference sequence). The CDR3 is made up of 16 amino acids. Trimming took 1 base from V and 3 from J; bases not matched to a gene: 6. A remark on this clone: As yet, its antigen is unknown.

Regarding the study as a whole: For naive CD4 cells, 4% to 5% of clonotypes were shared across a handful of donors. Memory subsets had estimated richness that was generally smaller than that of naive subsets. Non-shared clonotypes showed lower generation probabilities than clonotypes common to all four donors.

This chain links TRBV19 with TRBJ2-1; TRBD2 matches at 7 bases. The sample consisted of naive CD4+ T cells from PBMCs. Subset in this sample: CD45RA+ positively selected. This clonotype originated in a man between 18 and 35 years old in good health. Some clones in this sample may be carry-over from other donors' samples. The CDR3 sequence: CASSIGPGGSYNEQFF. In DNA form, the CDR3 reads TGTGCCAGTAGTATAGGCCCGGGGGGAAGCTACAATGAGCAGTTCTTC.